This TCR beta chain was documented in a study of tumor and adjacent non-tumor tissue in lung cancer. Study-level information: Stage I to III disease affected ten to eleven men and roughly 5 women aged about 31 to 85.

TCRbeta libraries were built with three rounds of nested PCR, modified from ARM-PCR. A single record per CDR3 protein comes from TCRdb applying MiXCR to the multiplex PCR reads. The sample holds about 76,000 distinct CDR3 sequences, around 70% seen once. General observations from the study: Tumor repertoires had a smaller top 100 clone share than normal lung. Compared with tumor, normal lung showed significantly lower TCR diversity.

The CDR3 loop spans 17 amino acids. Germline CDR1 and CDR2: KGHDR and SFDVKD. The V segment lost 3 bases and the J segment 10 bases; nucleotides outside the gene matches: 14. The template was RNA from unsorted bulk tissue. Donors were chemotherapy-naive, newly diagnosed lung cancer surgical patients in China, August–late 2014. Remarks on this clonotype: Its antigen is as yet unknown.

This sequence was found in a woman in her sixties or seventies with non-small cell lung cancer. The sample consisted of lung tumor tissue. V and J are TRBV24-1 and TRBJ2-1, with 10 bases matching TRBD2. The CDR3 protein is CATSDPTLEREGREQFF. In DNA form, the CDR3 reads TGTGCCACCAGTGATCCAACCTTAGAGCGGGAGGGCCGCGAGCAGTTCTTC.